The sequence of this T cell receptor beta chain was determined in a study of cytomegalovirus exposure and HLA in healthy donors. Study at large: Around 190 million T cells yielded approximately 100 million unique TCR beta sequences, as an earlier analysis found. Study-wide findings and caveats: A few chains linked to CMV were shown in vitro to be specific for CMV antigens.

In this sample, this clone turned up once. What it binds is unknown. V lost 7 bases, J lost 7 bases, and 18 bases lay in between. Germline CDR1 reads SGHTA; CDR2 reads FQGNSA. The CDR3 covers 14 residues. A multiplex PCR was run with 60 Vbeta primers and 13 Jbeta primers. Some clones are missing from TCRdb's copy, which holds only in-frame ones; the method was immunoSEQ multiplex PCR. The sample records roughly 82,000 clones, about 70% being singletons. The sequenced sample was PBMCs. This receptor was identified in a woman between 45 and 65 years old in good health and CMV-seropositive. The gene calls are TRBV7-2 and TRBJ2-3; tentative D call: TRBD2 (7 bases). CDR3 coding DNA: TGTGCCAGCACTGGGGGCGGGAGAGGAAATACGCAGTATTTT. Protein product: CASTGGGRGNTQYF.